The next 16 T cell receptor beta chains were all read from a single sample in a study of early T cells in non-severe SARS-CoV-2 infection. TCRdb recomputed calls from the 5' RACE reads with MiXCR, one row per CDR3 protein. The table has 27,000 or so distinct CDR3 sequences, 5.5% to 8% seen once; the top ten hold 37%. The sequenced sample consisted of whole blood. These receptors originate from an adult who was a healthcare worker with PCR-confirmed SARS-CoV-2 infection or an uninfected control (not recorded which).

This clonotype has just a few counts. This rearrangement joins TRBV10-3 to TRBJ2-3, with D perhaps TRBD2 (5 bases). V dropped 7 bases and J dropped 2 bases, with 7 bases sitting between them. The V gene's germline CDR1 is ENHRY and CDR2 SYGVKD. The CDR3 has 12 residues. CDR3: CAINGDTDTQYF. CDR3 sequence (DNA): TGTGCCATCAACGGGGACACAGATACGCAGTATTTT.

This clonotype was seen only a few times. This sequence joins TRBV19 and TRBJ2-3; no clear D gene. The V and J ends lost 6 bases and 5 bases respectively, with 12 bases between them. The CDR3 is 13 residues long. Germline-derived CDR1 and CDR2 are LNHDA and SQIVND (reference sequence). The CDR3 DNA is TGTGCCAGTAGGAAGTCCGATGTAGATACGCAGTATTTT. As protein: CASRKSDVDTQYF.

In its sample, this clonotype was seen many times. The J gene is TRBJ2-5, the V gene TRBV19, with 11 nucleotides matching TRBD2. With V trimmed by 3 bases and J by 5 bases, 8 bases remained unmatched. Germline V gives CDR1 LNHDA, CDR2 SQIVND (reference sequence). This CDR3 has 16 amino acids. DNA of the CDR3: TGTGCCAGTAGTATCCCCCTAGCGGGAGGTCGGGAGACCCAGTACTTC. Amino acid sequence: CASSIPLAGGRETQYF.

This clonotype has ten or more counts. The DNA for the CDR3 is TGTGCCACCAGTGATTTTGGGGACAGGGGGATCAGTGAGCAGTTCTTC. Translating gives CATSDFGDRGISEQFF. The chain joins TRBV24-1 to TRBJ2-1, with 11 bases identical to TRBD1. There are 16 residues in the CDR3. Trimming removed 1 base from V and 9 bases from J; junction bases left unmatched: 7. Per germline, CDR1 KGHDR and CDR2 SFDVKD.

The genes are TRBV5-5 and TRBJ2-2, with D unresolved. Germline V lookup: CDR1 SGHKS, CDR2 YYEKEE (reference sequence). The CDR3 has 13 residues. Between the trimmed V and J ends, which lost 3 bases and 5 bases, there was a span of 8 bases. In nucleotides, the CDR3 is TGTGCCAGCAGCTACGGACGGACCGGGGAGCTGTTTTTT. It encodes CASSYGRTGELFF.

Concerning this clonotype itself: One end of the junction fails to match germline, which may point to a read error. V is TRBV20-1 and J is TRBJ2-7; 7 positions match TRBD1. The CDR3 has 14 amino acids. From germline, CDR1 is DFQATT and CDR2 SNEGSKA (reference sequence). As DNA, the CDR3 is TGCAGTGCTAGAGCACCGGGACAGAATTACGAGCAATACTTC. Protein product: CSARAPGQNYEQYF.

The chain is built from TRBV7-9 and TRBJ1-1; D unclear. V shed 5 bases and J shed 3 bases, with 13 bases lying between them. The CDR3 sequence is 14 residues long. CDR1 SEHNR and CDR2 FQNEAQ come from the germline V gene (reference sequence). Here the CDR3 DNA reads TGTGCCAGCAGCCCCTGGCCAGGAGACACTGAAGCTTTCTTT. This sequence encodes CASSPWPGDTEAFF. Supplemented by reference TRBV7-9 and TRBJ1-1, the full variable domain reads DTGVSQNPRHKITKRGQNVTFRCDPISEHNRLYWYRQTLGQGPEFLTYFQNEAQLEKSRLLSDRFSAERPKGSFSTLEIQRTEQGDSAMYLCASSPWPGDTEAFFGQGTRLTVV.

This clonotype was recorded at least ten times. CDR3 region: CAISEGQGRSTDTQYF. In DNA, the CDR3 is TGTGCCATCAGCGAGGGGCAGGGGAGAAGCACAGATACGCAGTATTTT. The genes are TRBV10-3 and TRBJ2-3; a possible D gene is TRBD1 (6 bases). Trimming took 6 bases from V and 0 from J, leaving 16 bases between them. Germline V gene sequence: CDR1 ENHRY, CDR2 SYGVKD. The CDR3 spans 16 residues.

This clonotype was seen at least ten times. At one of its ends the junction is not consistent with the germline gene, which may arise from a read error. V and J are TRBV7-7 and TRBJ2-1; no reliable D call. The length of the CDR3 is 13 residues. Germline assignment: CDR1 SSHAT and CDR2 FNYEAQ (reference sequence). CDR3: CASSPYSYNEQFF. CDR3 coding DNA: TGTGCTAGCAGCCCCTACTCCTACAATGAGCAGTTCTTC.

This clonotype was observed at least ten times. The CDR3 region has the DNA TGTGCCAGCAGCTATGCTGGTAGCAGCACCTACGAGCAGTACTTC. Translating gives CASSYAGSSTYEQYF. The chain links TRBV27 to TRBJ2-7; no definite D call. Deletions cut 6 bases from V and 2 bases from J, with 17 bases between. Germline V gives CDR1 MNHEY, CDR2 SMNVEV (reference sequence). The CDR3 length is 15 residues.

This clonotype came up many times. This sequence joins TRBV5-5 and TRBJ2-1, with D perhaps TRBD2 (6 bases). This CDR3 spans 15 amino acids. Germline V gives CDR1 SGHKS, CDR2 YYEKEE (reference sequence). V lost 4 bases to trimming and J lost 6 bases, with 17 bases between them. The CDR3 coding sequence is TGTGCCAGCAGCCCTAGACTAGTTCTCGTCAATGAGCAGTTCTTC. Translation gives CASSPRLVLVNEQFF. The variable domain in full, with the rest retrieved from reference TRBV5-5 and TRBJ2-1, is DAGVTQSPTHLIKTRGQQVTLRCSPISGHKSVSWYQQVLGQGPQFIFQYYEKEERGRGNFPDRFSARQFPNYSSELNVNALLLGDSALYLCASSPRLVLVNEQFFGPGTRLTVL.

In the case of this clonotype: The junction departs from the called germline gene at one end, perhaps through a read error. The chain has TRBV7-8 and TRBJ2-1, with TRBD2 matching over 7 bases. This CDR3 contains 17 residues. Germline CDR1 is SGHVS and CDR2 is FQNEAQ. The CDR3 reads CVSSHRGVAFSYNEQFF. The CDR3 DNA reads as TGTGTCAGCAGCCATCGGGGGGTAGCATTCTCCTACAATGAGCAGTTCTTC.

The chain links TRBV6-6 to TRBJ1-1, with a weak D call TRBD1 (6 bases). Germline CDR1 reads MNHNY; CDR2 reads SVGAGI (reference sequence). The CDR3 length is 13 residues. Trimming pared 7 bases from V and 1 base from J, leaving 10 bases between. For the CDR3, the DNA is TGTGCCAGCAACGACAGGAGGAACACTGAAGCTTTCTTT. It is translated as CASNDRRNTEAFF.

The table lists this clonotype with many counts. The CDR3 nucleotides are TGTGCCAGCAGCTTGACAGATTACGAGCAGTACTTC. Amino acid sequence: CASSLTDYEQYF. The chain recombines TRBV7-2 with TRBJ2-7; the D gene is possibly TRBD1 (5 bases). Trimming cost V 3 bases and J 4 bases, with 7 bases left between them. The CDR3 has 12 amino acids. Germline-derived CDR1 and CDR2 are SGHTA and FQGNSA.

This clonotype came up many times. The V call is TRBV6-5, the J call TRBJ2-7; D could derive from TRBD1 or TRBD2 (5 bases each). V lost 0 bases and J 2 bases, leaving 8 bases between the germline ends. The CDR3 has 14 residues. Germline CDR1 and CDR2: MNHEY and SVGAGI. The DNA of the CDR3 is TGTGCCAGCAGTTACTCCGAGGGACCCTACGAGCAGTACTTC. Translation gives CASSYSEGPYEQYF.

This clonotype was seen many times. The chain combines TRBV18 with TRBJ1-5; TRBD1 might be the D (6 bases). The CDR3 has 15 amino acids. Trimming removed 8 bases at V and 1 base at J, with 15 bases between. Germline V gene lookup returns CDR1 KGHSH and CDR2 LQKENI. CDR3 bases: TGTGCCAGCGCTAGGGAGGGGGACAGCAATCAGCCCCAGCATTTT. Protein sequence: CASAREGDSNQPQHF.